Listed below are T cell receptor beta chains from one sample, sequenced in a study of preoperative IRX-2 immunotherapy in early breast cancer. Produced via immunoSEQ multiplex PCR; TCRdb's table is partial and in-frame only. The sample records about 3,600 clones, about four fifths being singletons. The sample was tumor tissue, taken after IRX-2 immunotherapy. The receptors were gathered from a human donor with breast cancer. The CDR3 runs from the conserved cysteine through the conserved F or W. A D gene is named only where the DNA matches it firmly. The size field is filled for only some rows; it gives once, few, many or a size class.

J: TRBJ2-2
V: TRBV5-2
size: .
D: .
DNA: TGTGCCAGCAGCTTTGGGGGACAGGGGAACACCGGGGAGCTGTTTTTT
CDR3: CASSFGGQGNTGELFF

J: TRBJ1-2
V: TRBV6-8
size: .
D: .
DNA: TGTGCCAGCAGTGTCGAGGAAACTAGGGGCTACACCTTC
CDR3: CASSVEETRGYTF

J: TRBJ1-2
V: TRBV6-8
size: .
D: .
DNA: TGTGCCAGCAGTTACTCCCCACGGGACTCCCGCTATGGCTACACCTTC
CDR3: CASSYSPRDSRYGYTF

J: TRBJ2-7
V: TRBV25-1
size: once
D: .
DNA: TGTGCCATCTCTAAGGGGCAAAACGAGCAGTACTTC
CDR3: CAISKGQNEQYF

J: TRBJ2-2
V: TRBV5-1
size: .
D: TRBD1
DNA: TGCGCCAGCAGCGGACAGGGGAGGTTCACCGGGGAGCTGTTTTTT
CDR3: CASSGQGRFTGELFF

J: TRBJ1-1
V: TRBV6-8
size: .
D: TRBD1
DNA: TGTGCCAGTCCCTCGGACAGGTGGGGGTCGGGCACTGAAGCTTTCTTT
CDR3: CASPSDRWGSGTEAFF

J: TRBJ1-3
V: TRBV30
size: once
D: TRBD1
DNA: TGTGCCTGGAGCGGAGGGGACAGGCGGACTGGAAACACCATATATTTT
CDR3: CAWSGGDRRTGNTIYF

J: TRBJ2-7
V: TRBV6-8
size: few
D: TRBD2
DNA: TGTGCCAGCAGTTATAAAGCGGGAGTCGAGCAGTACTTC
CDR3: CASSYKAGVEQYF

J: TRBJ1-4
V: TRBV11-3
size: .
D: TRBD1
DNA: TGTGCCAGCAGCCCCCGACAGGGAGATGAAAAACTGTTTTTT
CDR3: CASSPRQGDEKLFF

J: TRBJ2-2
V: TRBV6-8
size: once
D: .
DNA: TGTGCCAGCGGATCCCCGGGGTGGGGCAGATCGAACACCGGGGAGCTGTTTTTT
CDR3: CASGSPGWGRSNTGELFF

J: TRBJ2-5
V: TRBV11-3
size: .
D: .
DNA: TGTGCCAGCAGCTTGGAACTCCCCGAGGGGGAGACCCAGTACTTC
CDR3: CASSLELPEGETQYF

J: TRBJ1-5
V: TRBV9
size: .
D: TRBD1
DNA: TGTGCCAGCAGTGACAGGGGAGCCCCTCAGCCCCAGCATTTT
CDR3: CASSDRGAPQPQHF

J: TRBJ2-2
V: TRBV11-3
size: .
D: .
DNA: TGTGCCAGCAGCTACCAGGGTACGGGCGGGGAGCTGTTTTTT
CDR3: CASSYQGTGGELFF

J: TRBJ2-1
V: TRBV12-5
size: .
D: .
DNA: TGTGCCACCCGTGAGCAGGGAAGGAATGAGCAGTTCTTC
CDR3: CATREQGRNEQFF

J: TRBJ1-1
V: TRBV19
size: few
D: TRBD1
DNA: TGTGCCAGTAGCCCCGGGACAGGGGCCCCCGCCGCTGAAGCTTTCTTT
CDR3: CASSPGTGAPAAEAFF

J: TRBJ1-1
V: TRBV30
size: once
D: .
DNA: TGTGCCTGGAGTTCAGGGGTTAACACTGAAGCTTTCTTT
CDR3: CAWSSGVNTEAFF

J: TRBJ2-4
V: TRBV30
size: .
D: .
DNA: TGTGCCTGGAGTCGTGACAGGGATTGGGTAGCGGGCTACCAGAACATTCAGTACTTC
CDR3: CAWSRDRDWVAGYQNIQYF

J: TRBJ1-4
V: TRBV28
size: .
D: .
DNA: TGTGCCAGCATTGCTAGGACGGCAACTAATGAAAAACTGTTTTTT
CDR3: CASIARTATNEKLFF

J: TRBJ1-5
V: TRBV28
size: .
D: TRBD1
DNA: TGTGCCAGCAGCCCCTTCAGGACAGGGGATCAGCCCCAGCATTTT
CDR3: CASSPFRTGDQPQHF

J: TRBJ1-5
V: TRBV12-2
size: once
D: .
DNA: TGTGCAAGTCGCTTACACCGGAGACGGAGCAATAGCAATCAGCCCCAGCATTTT
CDR3: CASRLHRRRSNSNQPQHF

J: TRBJ2-1
V: TRBV2
size: .
D: .
DNA: TGTGCCAGCAGTGATGGGCTAGGATTGGATGAGCAGTTCTTC
CDR3: CASSDGLGLDEQFF

J: TRBJ2-7
V: TRBV10-2
size: .
D: TRBD1
DNA: TGCGCCAGCGGACAGGCCATGAGGTCCTACGAGCAGTACTTC
CDR3: CASGQAMRSYEQYF

J: TRBJ2-2
V: TRBV11-3
size: .
D: TRBD2
DNA: TGTGCCAGCAGCTCCTGGACTAGCGGGATCCTGAACACCGGGGAGCTGTTTTTT
CDR3: CASSSWTSGILNTGELFF

J: TRBJ1-6
V: TRBV6-8
size: .
D: .
DNA: TGTGCCAGCAGCTACAGGGATGGGTCACCCCTCCACTTT
CDR3: CASSYRDGSPLHF

J: TRBJ1-1
V: TRBV11-3
size: .
D: .
DNA: TGTGCTAGCAGCTTAGATATTAGGGGCCTGATGAACACTGAAGCTTTCTTT
CDR3: CASSLDIRGLMNTEAFF

J: TRBJ1-6
V: TRBV7-7
size: .
D: .
DNA: TGTGCCAGCAGCTTAAACGGCTATAATTCACCCCTCCACTTT
CDR3: CASSLNGYNSPLHF

J: TRBJ2-1
V: TRBV25-1
size: .
D: .
DNA: TGTGCCAGCAGCGTCCCTCTCGGGACACTCAACAATGAGCAGTTCTTC
CDR3: CASSVPLGTLNNEQFF

J: TRBJ2-2
V: TRBV6-4
size: .
D: TRBD1
DNA: TGTGCCAGCAGTTACAGGGGGCACACCGGGGAGCTGTTTTTT
CDR3: CASSYRGHTGELFF

J: TRBJ1-1
V: TRBV28
size: once
D: .
DNA: TGTGCCAGCAGTCTCCACCCCAGGGGCCAGACTGAAGCTTTCTTT
CDR3: CASSLHPRGQTEAFF

J: TRBJ1-2
V: TRBV5-1
size: .
D: TRBD1
DNA: TGCGCCAGCAGCCCAGGGGACAGGGTGGAAGGCTACACCTTC
CDR3: CASSPGDRVEGYTF

J: TRBJ1-1
V: TRBV10-2
size: .
D: .
DNA: TGCGCCAGCAGCTTGGGATTGACGGAGCGAGCTTTCTTT
CDR3: CASSLGLTERAFF

J: TRBJ1-5
V: TRBV5-1
size: .
D: .
DNA: TGCGCCAGCAGCTTGGACAGGGTGATCGGGGTGGGTCAGCCCCAGCATTTT
CDR3: CASSLDRVIGVGQPQHF

J: TRBJ2-1
V: TRBV19
size: .
D: .
DNA: TGTGCCAGTATGCGTAGGGCAGGGGATGTGAATGAGCAGTTCTTC
CDR3: CASMRRAGDVNEQFF

J: TRBJ2-7
V: TRBV6-8
size: .
D: .
DNA: TGTGCCAGCACCTCGGGACTTTTGGATTCCTACGAGCAGTACTTC
CDR3: CASTSGLLDSYEQYF

J: TRBJ1-2
V: TRBV6-8
size: .
D: .
DNA: TGTGCCAGCAGTTACGAGGGCGGTTTCTATGGCTACACCTTC
CDR3: CASSYEGGFYGYTF

J: TRBJ2-2
V: TRBV28
size: .
D: .
DNA: TGTGCCAGCAGTTTAGGGATTTCCGGTGGGGAGCTGTTTTTT
CDR3: CASSLGISGGELFF

J: TRBJ2-2
V: TRBV28
size: .
D: .
DNA: TGTGCCAGCATGGGGGGCTTGAAGACCGGGGAGCTGTTTTTT
CDR3: CASMGGLKTGELFF

J: TRBJ2-1
V: TRBV19
size: .
D: .
DNA: TGTGCCAGTACCCCACGGGGTCCTTACAATGAGCAGTTCTTC
CDR3: CASTPRGPYNEQFF

J: TRBJ2-2
V: TRBV6-8
size: once
D: TRBD2
DNA: TGTGCCAGCAGCCCGGGAGGCGGGGAGCTGTTTTTT
CDR3: CASSPGGGELFF

J: TRBJ1-2
V: TRBV5-1
size: .
D: .
DNA: TGCGCCAAAAATCAACCCCGGGGTCGATCTAACTATGGCTACACCTTC
CDR3: CAKNQPRGRSNYGYTF

J: TRBJ1-2
V: TRBV10-1
size: .
D: .
DNA: TGCGCCAGCAGTGAGTTTGGTAGCTATGGCTACACCTTC
CDR3: CASSEFGSYGYTF

J: TRBJ1-5
V: TRBV4-1
size: few
D: TRBD1
DNA: TGCGCCAGCAGCCATGCGACGACAGGGGTGGGGGGGAATCAGCCCCAGCATTTT
CDR3: CASSHATTGVGGNQPQHF

J: TRBJ2-3
V: TRBV19
size: .
D: TRBD1
DNA: TGTGCCAGTACCCAGACAGGGATTAGCAGGAATACGCAGTATTTT
CDR3: CASTQTGISRNTQYF